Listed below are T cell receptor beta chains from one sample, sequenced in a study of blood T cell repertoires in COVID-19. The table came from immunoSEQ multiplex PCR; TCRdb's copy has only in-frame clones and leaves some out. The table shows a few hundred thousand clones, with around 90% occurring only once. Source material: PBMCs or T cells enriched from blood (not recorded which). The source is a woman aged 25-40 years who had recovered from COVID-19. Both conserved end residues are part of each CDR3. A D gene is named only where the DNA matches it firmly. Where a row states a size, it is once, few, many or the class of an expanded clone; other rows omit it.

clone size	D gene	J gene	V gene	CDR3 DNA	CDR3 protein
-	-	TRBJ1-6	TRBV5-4	TGTGCCAGCAGCTCTGAGAACAGGGCAGATTCACCCCTCCACTTT	CASSSENRADSPLHF
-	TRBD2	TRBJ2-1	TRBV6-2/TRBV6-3	TGTGCCAGCAGCCCCGGGACTAGCGGGGGGGCCCGGGGTGAGCAGTTCTTC	CASSPGTSGGARGEQFF
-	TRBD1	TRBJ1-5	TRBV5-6	TGTGCCAGCAGCCACGGGACAGGATCCTTGTATAGCAATCAGCCCCAGCATTTT	CASSHGTGSLYSNQPQHF
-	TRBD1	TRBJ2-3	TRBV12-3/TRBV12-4	TGTGCCAGCAGGACAGGGAAAGGAGAGTATTTT	CASRTGKGEYF
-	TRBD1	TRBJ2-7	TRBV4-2	TGTGCCAGCAGCCCTAACCTCCTGACAGGGGCTTTTGGCTACGAGCAGTACTTC	CASSPNLLTGAFGYEQYF
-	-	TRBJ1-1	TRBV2	TGTGCCAGCAGTGAACCCCAGGTCACCGCACTTGAAGCTTTCTTT	CASSEPQVTALEAFF
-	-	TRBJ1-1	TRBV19	TGTGCCAGTAAGGAGGATAGAATGAACACTGAAGCTTTCTTT	CASKEDRMNTEAFF
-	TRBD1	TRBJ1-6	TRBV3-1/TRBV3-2	TGTGCCAGCAGCAACAAGACAGGGGGAAATTCACCCCTCCACTTT	CASSNKTGGNSPLHF
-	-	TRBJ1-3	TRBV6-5	TGTGCCAGCAGTTACTCGATAACAGGCGGAAACACCATATATTTT	CASSYSITGGNTIYF
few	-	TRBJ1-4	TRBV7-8	TGTGCCAGCAGCTTTTATAGGGGAACTAATGAAAAACTGTTTTTT	CASSFYRGTNEKLFF
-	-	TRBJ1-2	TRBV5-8	TGTGCCAGCAGCCACCCAGGGACACTCTATGGCTACACCTTC	CASSHPGTLYGYTF
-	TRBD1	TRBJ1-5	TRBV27	TGTGCCGTTGGTGGACAGGGGGCCTCGGCCCAGCATTTT	CAVGGQGASAQHF
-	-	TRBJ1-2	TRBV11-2	TGTGCCAGCAGCCCGGGACTTCTGCTCGACTATGGCTACACCTTC	CASSPGLLLDYGYTF
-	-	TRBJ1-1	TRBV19	TGTGCCAGTAGTATATCCCCAGGGGCCCGGAACACTGAAGCTTTCTTT	CASSISPGARNTEAFF
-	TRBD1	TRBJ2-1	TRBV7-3	TGTGCCAGCAGCCCCAGACAGGGGGGGGCTTTGGACTACAATGAGCAGTTCTTC	CASSPRQGGALDYNEQFF
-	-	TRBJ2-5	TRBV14	TGTGCCAGCAGCCAAGTACGGGAGACCCAGTACTTC	CASSQVRETQYF
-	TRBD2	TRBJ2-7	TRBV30	TGTGCCTGGGCCACCGGGACTAACCGCGAGCAGTACTTC	CAWATGTNREQYF
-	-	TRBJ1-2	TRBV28	TGTGCCAGCAGACGTAAGAACAGAATCACTAACTATGGCTACACCTTC	CASRRKNRITNYGYTF
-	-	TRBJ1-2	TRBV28	TGTGCCAGCAGTCCGGGGGGGGTCCATGGCTACACCTTC	CASSPGGVHGYTF
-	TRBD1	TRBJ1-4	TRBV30	TGTGCCTGGAGCGCCCAGGGGGGAGCTAATGAAAAACTGTTTTTT	CAWSAQGGANEKLFF
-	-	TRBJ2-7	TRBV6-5	TGTGCCAGCAGTTACGGCATTTCCTACGAGCAGTACTTC	CASSYGISYEQYF